One sample yielded the 15 T cell receptor beta chains listed below, sequenced in a study of blood T cell repertoires in COVID-19. TCRdb's table, derived via immunoSEQ multiplex PCR, lists solely in-frame clones and lacks some. This table has 85,000 to 90,000 clones, approximately 90% appearing once. Sequencing input: peripheral blood. These receptors were obtained from a human donor with active COVID-19. The donor label of this sample is uncertain.

The CDR3 coding sequence is TGTGCCAGCAGCCATCCCCGGGCAGGGCGCAATCAGCCCCAGCATTTT. It specifies CASSHPRAGRNQPQHF. The gene calls are TRBV14 and TRBJ1-5; D is possibly TRBD1 (5 bases). Germline V CDR1 and CDR2: SGHDN, FVKESK. The CDR3 extends over 16 amino acids. V lost 3 bases and J 2 bases, leaving 14 bases between the germline ends.

The V gene is TRBV4-2, the J gene TRBJ2-5; TRBD2 aligns across 9 bases. The CDR3 has 14 amino acids. Germline CDR1 reads LGHNA; CDR2 reads YNFKEQ. With 6 bases clipped from V and 2 bases from J, the junction kept 4 bases outside the gene matches. The CDR3 DNA reads as TGTGCCAGCAGAGCGGGGGGCCCACAAGAGACCCAGTACTTC. Amino acids: CASRAGGPQETQYF.

The chain is built from TRBV6-1 and TRBJ1-6; TRBD1 is a possible D gene (5 bases). The CDR3 contains 14 residues. With 2 bases removed from V and 9 bases from J, the gap between germline ends came to 11 bases. The V gene's germline CDR1 is MNHNS and CDR2 SASEGT. CDR3 nucleotide sequence: TGTGCCAGCAGTGAAAACCCCAGGGTTTCACCCCTCCACTTT. Translated: CASSENPRVSPLHF.

The J gene is TRBJ2-1, the V gene TRBV27, with a tentative D call TRBD2 (6 bases). Germline V gene sequence: CDR1 MNHEY, CDR2 SMNVEV (reference sequence). CDR3 size: 14 residues. The V gene lost 5 bases and the J gene lost 4 bases, with 12 bases spanning the gap. The CDR3 coding sequence is TGTGCCAGCAGTACTCTTAGCGGTTACAATGAGCAGTTCTTC. Protein product: CASSTLSGYNEQFF.

This chain joins TRBV5-6 and TRBJ1-2; TRBD1 agrees at 8 bases. Germline V gene data show CDR1 as SGHDT and CDR2 as YYEEEE. CDR3 length equals 14 residues. With 4 bases clipped from V and 7 bases from J, the junction kept 9 bases outside the gene matches. CDR3 loop: CASSVPGTGGGYTF. The CDR3 DNA is TGTGCCAGCAGCGTTCCGGGGACAGGAGGTGGCTACACCTTC. Complete variable domain (other parts from reference TRBV5-6 and TRBJ1-2): DAGVTQSPTHLIKTRGQQVTLRCSPKSGHDTVSWYQQALGQGPQFIFQYYEEEERQRGNFPDRFSGHQFPNYSSELNVNALLLGDSALYLCASSVPGTGGGYTFGSGTRLTVV.

The genes are TRBV4-1 and TRBJ2-7, with 10 bases that match TRBD2. V lost 0 bases to trimming and J lost 6 bases; unmatched junction nucleotides: 5. The CDR3 runs 15 residues. Looked up from germline, CDR1 is MGHRA and CDR2 is YSYEKL. The CDR3 region is CASSQESGGAFEQYF. CDR3 in DNA: TGCGCCAGCAGCCAAGAGAGCGGGGGGGCGTTCGAGCAGTACTTC.

V gene TRBV5-1 combines with J gene TRBJ1-3, with 7 nucleotides matching TRBD1. The CDR3 sequence is 16 residues long. In germline, CDR1 is SGHRS, CDR2 YFSETQ. The ends lost 2 bases at V and 0 bases at J; junction bases unmatched: 5. The CDR3 DNA follows: TGCGCCAGCAGCTTCGGGGGACAGAGCTCTGGAAACACCATATATTTT. Amino acid sequence: CASSFGGQSSGNTIYF.

The chain has TRBV2 and TRBJ1-6; D uncertain. V lost 4 bases to trimming and J lost 3 bases, with 10 bases between them. The germline V gene has CDR1 SNHLY and CDR2 FYNNEI. The CDR3 consists of 15 residues. CDR3 in DNA: TGTGCCAGCAGTGGACTGGCCATCTATAATTCACCCCTCCACTTT. Protein: CASSGLAIYNSPLHF.

The chain recombines TRBV11-3 with TRBJ2-7; 8 bases match TRBD1. V dropped 6 bases and J dropped 5; count of bases not matched to a gene: 6. This CDR3 has 13 residues. Germline CDR1 SGHNT, CDR2 YENEEA. This chain's CDR3 is CASSRETGDEQYF. Here the CDR3 DNA reads TGTGCCAGCAGTCGTGAGACAGGGGACGAGCAGTACTTC.

J is TRBJ2-3 and V is TRBV10-3; TRBD1 is a possible D gene (6 bases). The germline V gene has CDR1 ENHRY and CDR2 SYGVKD. The CDR3 sequence is 23 residues long. Deletions cut 2 bases from V and 0 bases from J, with 33 bases between. The CDR3 reads CAISEPNGVLAGAGSPSTDTQYF. The CDR3 nucleotides are TGTGCCATCAGTGAGCCAAACGGGGTTTTGGCAGGGGCCGGATCCCCTAGCACAGATACGCAGTATTTT.

CDR3 amino acids: CASRETGGYNEQFF. CDR3 nucleotide sequence: TGTGCCAGTAGAGAGACAGGGGGCTACAATGAGCAGTTCTTC. V and J are TRBV19 and TRBJ2-1, with 9 bases that match TRBD1. The germline gives CDR1 LNHDA, CDR2 SQIVND (reference sequence). This CDR3 contains 14 residues. After removal of 6 bases from V and 3 bases from J, the junction contained 3 bases not matched to a gene.

This clone was counted once. CDR3 amino acids: CASSAAGWATGELFF. DNA for the CDR3: TGTGCCAGCAGTGCAGCAGGGTGGGCCACCGGGGAGCTGTTTTTT. The chain carries TRBV27 and TRBJ2-2; D perhaps matches TRBD1 (5 bases). This CDR3 contains 15 residues. V was cut by 5 bases and J by 4 bases, with 14 bases left in between. Germline V gene sequence: CDR1 MNHEY, CDR2 SMNVEV (reference sequence).

The V call is TRBV7-2, the J call TRBJ1-5; D uncertain. CDR1 is SGHTA, CDR2 FQGNSA, per germline. The CDR3 runs to 14 residues. Trimming pared 1 base from V and 3 bases from J, leaving 7 bases between. CDR3 DNA sequence: TGTGCCAGCAGCTTAGGGGAGGCCAATCAGCCCCAGCATTTT. Translating gives CASSLGEANQPQHF.

The chain is built from TRBV6-1 and TRBJ1-2; D may be TRBD1 (6 bases). CDR1 is MNHNS, CDR2 SASEGT, per germline. V lost 1 base, J lost 4 bases, and 13 bases lay in between. This CDR3 is built from 15 residues. DNA of the CDR3: TGTGCCAGCAGTGAAGAGGCAGGGGCCCTCTATGGCTACACCTTC. It specifies CASSEEAGALYGYTF.

The chain is built from TRBV7-3 and TRBJ2-3, with 10 bases identical to TRBD2. This CDR3 is built from 17 residues. CDR1 SGHTA and CDR2 FQGTGA come from the germline V gene. The trim removed 2 bases at V and 3 bases at J, leaving 8 bases unmatched. As DNA, the CDR3 is TGTGCCAGCAGCTTAGCGCCGGTGGGACTAGCGACAGATACGCAGTATTTT. This encodes CASSLAPVGLATDTQYF.